This T cell receptor beta chain is drawn from a study of blood T cell repertoires in COVID-19. In the study overall: COVID-19 samples from acute and convalescent phases originated in the United States, Italy and Spain. The cDNA or gDNA used as material had been derived from T cells, B-cell-depleted T cells, or PBMCs.

As handled by the study authors: Amplification of reference gene primers was used by the study to estimate nucleated cell counts. Generated by immunoSEQ multiplex PCR, the TCRdb table keeps only in-frame clones and is missing some. V and J calls and clone size come straight from that table; D and trimming were deduced from the DNA. This sample has under 110,000 clones, with 71% found just once. V was pared by 2 bases and J by 8 bases, with 3 bases of the junction left unmatched. The CDR3 spans 14 residues. Germline CDR1 and CDR2: SGHAT and FQNNGV. Specimen: peripheral blood. The source is a human donor with acute or convalescent COVID-19. The donor label of this sample is uncertain. The chain has TRBV11-2 and TRBJ1-6; 7 positions match TRBD1. DNA for the CDR3: TGTGCCAGCAGCTTAAATAGGGGGCATTCACCCCTCCACTTT. Translating gives CASSLNRGHSPLHF.